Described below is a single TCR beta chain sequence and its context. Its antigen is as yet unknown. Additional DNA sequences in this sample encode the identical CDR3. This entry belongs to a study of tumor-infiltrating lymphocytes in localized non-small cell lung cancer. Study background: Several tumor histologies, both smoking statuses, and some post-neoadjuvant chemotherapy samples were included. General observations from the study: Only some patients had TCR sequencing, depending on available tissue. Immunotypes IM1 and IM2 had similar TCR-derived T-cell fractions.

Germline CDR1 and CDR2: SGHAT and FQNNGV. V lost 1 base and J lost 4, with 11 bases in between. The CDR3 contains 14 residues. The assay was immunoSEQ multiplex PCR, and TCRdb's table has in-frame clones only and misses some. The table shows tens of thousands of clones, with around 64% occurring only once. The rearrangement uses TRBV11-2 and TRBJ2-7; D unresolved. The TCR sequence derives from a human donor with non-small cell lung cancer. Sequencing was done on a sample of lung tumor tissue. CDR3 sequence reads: CASSLGTEAYEQYF. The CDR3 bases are TGTGCCAGCAGCTTAGGTACCGAAGCTTACGAGCAGTACTTC.